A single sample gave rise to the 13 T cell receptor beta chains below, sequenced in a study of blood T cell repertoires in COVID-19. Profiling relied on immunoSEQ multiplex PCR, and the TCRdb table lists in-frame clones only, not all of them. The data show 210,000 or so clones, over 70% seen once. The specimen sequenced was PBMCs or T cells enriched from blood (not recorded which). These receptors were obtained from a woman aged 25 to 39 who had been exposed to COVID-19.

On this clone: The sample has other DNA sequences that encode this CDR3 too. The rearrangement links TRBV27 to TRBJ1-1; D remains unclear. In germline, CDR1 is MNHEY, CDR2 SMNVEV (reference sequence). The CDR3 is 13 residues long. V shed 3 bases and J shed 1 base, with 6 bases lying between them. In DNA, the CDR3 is TGTGCCAGCAGTTTTTCGGGGAACACTGAAGCTTTCTTT. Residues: CASSFSGNTEAFF.

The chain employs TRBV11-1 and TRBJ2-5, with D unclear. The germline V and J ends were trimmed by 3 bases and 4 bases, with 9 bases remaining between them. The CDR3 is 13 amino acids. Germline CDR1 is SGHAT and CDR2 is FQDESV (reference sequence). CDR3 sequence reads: CASSFLYAETQYF. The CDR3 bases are TGTGCCAGCAGCTTTCTCTATGCAGAGACCCAGTACTTC.

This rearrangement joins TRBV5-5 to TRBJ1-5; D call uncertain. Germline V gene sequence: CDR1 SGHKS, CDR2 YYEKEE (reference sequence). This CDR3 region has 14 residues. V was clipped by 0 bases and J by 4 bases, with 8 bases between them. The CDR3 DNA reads TGTGCCAGCAGCTTGGTGTCTAAAAATCAGCCCCAGCATTTT. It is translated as CASSLVSKNQPQHF.

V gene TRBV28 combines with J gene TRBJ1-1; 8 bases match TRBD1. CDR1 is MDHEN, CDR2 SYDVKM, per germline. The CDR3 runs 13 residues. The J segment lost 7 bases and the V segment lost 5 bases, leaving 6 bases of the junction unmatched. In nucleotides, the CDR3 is TGTGCCAGCAGTGCGTGGGACAGGCGTGAAGCTTTCTTT. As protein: CASSAWDRREAFF.

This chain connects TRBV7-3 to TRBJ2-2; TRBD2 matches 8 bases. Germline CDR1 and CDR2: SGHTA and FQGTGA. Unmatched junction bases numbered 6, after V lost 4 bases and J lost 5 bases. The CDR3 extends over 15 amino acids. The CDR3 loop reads CASSSGTRGTGELFF. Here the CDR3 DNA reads TGTGCCAGCAGCTCCGGGACTAGAGGTACCGGGGAGCTGTTTTTT.

CDR3 DNA sequence: TGTGCCAGCAGCTCGAGGGTAGGGTACAATGAGCAGTTCTTC. Its protein is CASSSRVGYNEQFF. The chain uses TRBV7-9 and TRBJ2-1; perhaps TRBD2 as D (5 bases). The CDR3 covers 14 residues. Per the germline V gene, CDR1 is SEHNR and CDR2 is FQNEAQ (reference sequence). V dropped 4 bases and J dropped 4 bases, with 11 bases sitting between them.

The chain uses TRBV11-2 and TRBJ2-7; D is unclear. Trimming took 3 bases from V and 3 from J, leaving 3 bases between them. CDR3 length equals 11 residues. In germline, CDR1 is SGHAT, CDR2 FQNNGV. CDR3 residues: CASSFHYEQYF. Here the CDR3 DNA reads TGTGCCAGCAGCTTCCACTACGAGCAGTACTTC.

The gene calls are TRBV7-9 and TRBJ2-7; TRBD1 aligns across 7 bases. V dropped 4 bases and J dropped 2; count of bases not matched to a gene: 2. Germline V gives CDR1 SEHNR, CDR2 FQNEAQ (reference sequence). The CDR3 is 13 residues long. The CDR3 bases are TGTGCCAGCAGCTCGGACAGGCCCTACGAGCAGTACTTC. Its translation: CASSSDRPYEQYF.

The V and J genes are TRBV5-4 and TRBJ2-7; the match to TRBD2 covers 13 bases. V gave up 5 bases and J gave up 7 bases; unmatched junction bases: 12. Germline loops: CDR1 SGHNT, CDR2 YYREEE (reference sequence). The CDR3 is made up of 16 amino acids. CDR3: CASSSDGLAGVREQYF. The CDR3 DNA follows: TGTGCCAGCAGTTCGGATGGACTAGCGGGAGTCCGGGAGCAGTACTTC.

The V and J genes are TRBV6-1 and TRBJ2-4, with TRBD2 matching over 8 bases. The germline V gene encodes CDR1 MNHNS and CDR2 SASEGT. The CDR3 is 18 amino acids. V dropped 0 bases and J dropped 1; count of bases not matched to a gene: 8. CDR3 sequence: CASSEALRGGTAKNIQYF. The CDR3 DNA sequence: TGTGCCAGCAGTGAAGCGCTTCGGGGGGGCACGGCCAAAAACATTCAGTACTTC.

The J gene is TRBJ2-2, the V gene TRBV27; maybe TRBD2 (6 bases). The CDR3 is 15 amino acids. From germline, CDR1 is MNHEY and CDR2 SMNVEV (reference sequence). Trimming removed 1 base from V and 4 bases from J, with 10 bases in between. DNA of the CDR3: TGTGCCAGCAGTTTATTGGTGGGGGGCACCGGGGAGCTGTTTTTT. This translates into CASSLLVGGTGELFF.

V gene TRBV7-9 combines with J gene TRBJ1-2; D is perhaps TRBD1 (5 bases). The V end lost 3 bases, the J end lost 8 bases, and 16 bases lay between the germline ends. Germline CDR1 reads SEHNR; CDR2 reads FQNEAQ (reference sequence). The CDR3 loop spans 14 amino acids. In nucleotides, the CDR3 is TGTGCCAGCAGCTTTGCGGGGACTCTGGGCGGCTACACCTTC. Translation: CASSFAGTLGGYTF.

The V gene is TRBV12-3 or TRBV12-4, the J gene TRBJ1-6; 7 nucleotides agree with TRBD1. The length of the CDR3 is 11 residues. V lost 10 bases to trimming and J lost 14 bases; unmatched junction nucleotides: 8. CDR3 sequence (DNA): TGTGCCATCAGGAAGGGGGCGTCCCTCCACTTT. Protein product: CAIRKGASLHF.